One and the same sample provided the 20 T cell receptor beta chains below, sequenced in a study of blood T cells in healthy people across ages. Using a J-beta primer mix together with a sample-barcoded 5' primer, a second PCR was run for roughly 6 to 12 cycles. TCRdb fed the 5' RACE reads into MiXCR, producing one record per CDR3 protein. This table has roughly 730,000 distinct CDR3 sequences, 56% appearing once. Sequenced material: blood. The receptors shown here come from a man aged 35 to 55 in good health.

The rearrangement uses TRBV6-1 and TRBJ2-3; perhaps TRBD1 as D (6 bases). The CDR3 length is 15 residues. Germline V gene lookup returns CDR1 MNHNS and CDR2 SASEGT. Trimming stripped 4 bases from V and 3 bases from J, with 14 bases between. The CDR3 DNA sequence: TGTGCCAGCAGTGGCGGACAGTCGGGGACAGATACGCAGTATTTT. Translated, it gives CASSGGQSGTDTQYF.

The CDR3 nucleotides are TGTGCCAGCAGTCGCGACAGGGTAAATGAGCAGTACTTC. Its protein is CASSRDRVNEQYF. V usage is TRBV6-6 and J usage is TRBJ2-5; 7 bases agree with TRBD1. CDR3 length: 13 amino acids. CDR1 MNHNY and CDR2 SVGAGI come from the germline V gene (reference sequence). V shed 5 bases and J 11 bases; nucleotides not matched to a gene: 11.

The rearrangement joins TRBV6-2 or TRBV6-3 to TRBJ2-3; D might be TRBD2 (5 bases). The CDR3 sequence is 16 residues long. Trimming took off 5 bases at V and 5 bases at J, with 20 bases between the two ends. CDR1 MNHEY and CDR2 SVGEGT come from the germline V gene. CDR3 in DNA: TGTGCCAGCAGTCCCCTGGTGCGGGTCCGGGGAGATACGCAGTATTTT. Residues: CASSPLVRVRGDTQYF.

CDR3 DNA: TGTGCCAGTAGTGGCAGGGCTACCTACGAGCAGTACTTC. Encoded protein: CASSGRATYEQYF. This chain links TRBV19 with TRBJ2-7; weak D call: TRBD1 (5 bases). V shed 5 bases and J shed 2 bases, with 10 bases lying between them. This CDR3 has 13 residues. From germline, CDR1 is LNHDA and CDR2 SQIVND (reference sequence).

This chain uses TRBV20-1 with TRBJ1-4; the D gene is possibly TRBD1 (6 bases). Germline V lookup: CDR1 DFQATT, CDR2 SNEGSKA (reference sequence). Trimming left V 3 bases short and J 3 bases short, with 14 bases between. The CDR3 extends over 15 amino acids. The CDR3 sequence: CSASARDISNEKLFF. In DNA form, the CDR3 reads TGCAGTGCTAGCGCCCGGGACATCTCTAATGAAAAACTGTTTTTT.

The chain links TRBV7-2 to TRBJ2-7; weak D call: TRBD1 (6 bases). V was cut by 5 bases and J by 1 base, with 15 bases left in between. This CDR3 is 15 amino acids long. Germline V CDR1 and CDR2: SGHTA, FQGNSA. CDR3: CASSQNLDSSYEQYF. For the CDR3, the DNA is TGTGCCAGCAGCCAAAATCTGGACAGTTCCTACGAGCAGTACTTC.

This chain connects TRBV28 to TRBJ2-5; weak D call: TRBD2 (6 bases). V shed 6 bases and J shed 9 bases, with 29 bases lying between them. The CDR3 has 17 residues. The germline gives CDR1 MDHEN, CDR2 SYDVKM. As DNA, the CDR3 is TGTGCCAGCAGCGGGGGTGGGTTTTGGTCTAGCTCGCCTCCCCAGTACTTC. The encoded protein is CASSGGGFWSSSPPQYF.

V gene TRBV6-1 combines with J gene TRBJ2-7; the match to TRBD1 covers 7 bases. The end of the DNA aligns better with TRBJ2-5, so the J call may be wrong. This CDR3 has 17 amino acids. Germline V gene sequence: CDR1 MNHNS, CDR2 SASEGT. The CDR3 protein is CASSPPATGVVRGTQYF. CDR3 coding DNA: TGTGCCAGCAGCCCGCCCGCTACAGGGGTGGTTAGAGGGACCCAGTACTTC.

The chain has TRBV29-1 and TRBJ2-1; 11 bases map to TRBD1. This CDR3 has 14 amino acids. Trimming cost V 3 bases and J 12 bases; bases outside gene matches: 10. Germline V gene lookup returns CDR1 SQVTM and CDR2 ANQGSEA. The CDR3 here is CSVEGAGTGGMQFF. The CDR3 nucleotides read TGCAGCGTTGAGGGTGCGGGGACAGGGGGAATGCAGTTCTTC.

V is TRBV29-1 and J is TRBJ2-7, with 8 bases matching TRBD2. Germline values: CDR1 SQVTM, CDR2 ANQGSEA. V was pared by 0 bases and J by 7 bases, with 8 bases of the junction left unmatched. The CDR3 is made up of 14 amino acids. CDR3 loop: CSVEDTAGGNEQYF. The CDR3 bases are TGCAGCGTTGAAGACACGGCGGGAGGTAATGAGCAGTACTTC.

The chain uses TRBV24-1 and TRBJ2-1; 9 nucleotides match TRBD2. V gave up 5 bases and J gave up 8 bases; unmatched junction bases: 9. Germline assignment: CDR1 KGHDR and CDR2 SFDVKD. There are 15 residues in the CDR3. Here the CDR3 reads CATSGGLAVFDEQFF. CDR3 DNA: TGTGCCACCAGTGGGGGACTAGCCGTTTTCGATGAGCAGTTCTTC.

In DNA form, the CDR3 reads TGTGCCAGCAAAGAGGGACTAGCCACAGATACGCAGTATTTT. This sequence encodes CASKEGLATDTQYF. The chain is built from TRBV9 and TRBJ2-3, with TRBD2 matching 9 bases. This CDR3 is 14 amino acids long. The V segment lost 6 bases and the J segment 2 bases; nucleotides outside the gene matches: 4. Germline V gene lookup returns CDR1 SGDLS and CDR2 YYNGEE.

The chain carries TRBV20-1 and TRBJ2-7; D remains ambiguous. This CDR3 is 12 amino acids long. Germline CDR1 is DFQATT and CDR2 is SNEGSKA (reference sequence). Deletions cut 3 bases from V and 2 bases from J, with 8 bases between. CDR3 sequence: CSARVLTYEQYF. DNA for the CDR3: TGCAGTGCTAGGGTCCTTACCTACGAGCAGTACTTC.

Written as DNA, the CDR3 is TGTGCCAGCAGGGCTGGTCGCGGGAGCCCCTACGAGCAGTACTTC. Protein product: CASRAGRGSPYEQYF. The chain has TRBV6-5 and TRBJ2-7; 7 nucleotides align to TRBD2. Per germline, CDR1 MNHEY and CDR2 SVGAGI. Trimming cost V 6 bases and J 2 bases; bases outside gene matches: 10. CDR3 size: 15 residues.

The sample holds a few counts of this clonotype. As DNA, the CDR3 is TGTGCCAGCAGCTCCCGGACAGGGAAATCGTACAATGAGCAGTTCTTC. Encoded protein: CASSSRTGKSYNEQFF. The chain couples TRBV7-2 to TRBJ2-1; 8 nucleotides agree with TRBD1. Germline V gene lookup returns CDR1 SGHTA and CDR2 FQGNSA. The trim removed 4 bases at V and 4 bases at J, leaving 9 bases unmatched. CDR3 length: 16 residues. Together with reference TRBV7-2 and TRBJ2-1, the CDR3 gives the full variable domain: GAGVSQSPSNKVTEKGKDVELRCDPISGHTALYWYRQSLGQGLEFLIYFQGNSAPDKSGLPSDRFSAERTGGSVSTLTIQRTQQEDSAVYLCASSSRTGKSYNEQFFGPGTRLTVL.

The chain carries TRBV20-1 and TRBJ2-7, with a weak D call TRBD2 (6 bases). V lost 4 bases to trimming and J lost 2 bases, with 15 bases between them. Germline CDR1 and CDR2: DFQATT and SNEGSKA (reference sequence). This CDR3 has 14 residues. For the CDR3, the DNA is TGCAGTGCTACTGATCGGGGGAGAACCTACGAGCAGTACTTC. Amino acid sequence: CSATDRGRTYEQYF.

This clonotype was observed a handful of times. The chain employs TRBV29-1 and TRBJ2-1; TRBD1 matches 12 bases. With 4 bases clipped from V and 8 bases from J, the junction kept 6 bases outside the gene matches. This CDR3 region has 14 residues. The germline V gene encodes CDR1 SQVTM and CDR2 ANQGSEA. For the CDR3, the DNA is TGCAGCGTTGCAGCCGGGACAGGGGGCGATGAGCAGTTCTTC. It yields the protein CSVAAGTGGDEQFF.

The chain recombines TRBV10-3 with TRBJ2-3, with D perhaps TRBD2 (6 bases). The CDR3 totals 16 residues. Germline-derived CDR1 and CDR2 are ENHRY and SYGVKD. The germline V and J ends were trimmed by 2 bases and 6 bases, with 18 bases remaining between them. Here the CDR3 DNA reads TGTGCCATCAGTGAGATGGCGGGCCCCGGAGGGGATACGCAGTATTTT. Protein product: CAISEMAGPGGDTQYF.

This clonotype was seen only a few times. V gene TRBV7-6 combines with J gene TRBJ2-7, with 7 bases lining up with TRBD2. This CDR3 is built from 16 residues. In germline, CDR1 is SGHVS, CDR2 FNYEAQ. The V and J ends lost 5 bases and 0 bases, in that order; junction bases with no gene match: 10. This CDR3 is CASSPPDSSGSYEQYF. The CDR3 DNA is TGTGCCAGCAGCCCTCCCGATTCTAGCGGCTCCTACGAGCAGTACTTC.

The chain couples TRBV10-2 to TRBJ2-7; D ambiguous. CDR3 length equals 13 residues. V was pared by 3 bases and J by 4 bases, with 10 bases between. Germline lookup yields CDR1 WSHSY and CDR2 SAAADI. The CDR3 DNA follows: TGCGCCAGCAGTGAAAGTAGCTGGTACGAGCAGTACTTC. Its protein is CASSESSWYEQYF.